This T cell receptor beta chain originates from a study of T cell repertoires in cytomegalovirus infection. Notes on the study in general: Dominating the ex vivo response were HLA-C-restricted CMV-specific TCR beta clonotypes.

Details on this clonotype: The antigen is not known.

One entry per CDR3 protein, called by TCRdb with MiXCR from the reads. The sample gives 800,000 to 950,000 distinct CDR3 sequences, about 31% of which show up once; around 12% is in the top ten. V lost 2 bases and J 0 bases, leaving 15 bases between the germline ends. The germline CDR1 and CDR2 sequences are SGHKS and YYEKEE (reference sequence). This CDR3 spans 17 amino acids. This TCR was sampled from a human donor in good health (CMV status not recorded). Some clones in this sample may be carry-over from other donors' samples. The chain carries TRBV5-5 and TRBJ2-4; D is possibly TRBD1 or TRBD2 (5 bases each). Here the sequenced sample was cultured CD8+ T cells from PBMCs, taken from culture after CMV antigen stimulation. DNA for the CDR3: TGTGCCAGCAGCTTCACACCGGGACCGACAGCCAAAAACATTCAGTACTTC. As protein: CASSFTPGPTAKNIQYF.